This T cell receptor (beta chain) was sequenced for a study of T cells after yellow fever vaccination. Whole-study findings and limits: Of the clonotypes, a small share occurred in both CD4 and CD8 compartments.

V was clipped by 6 bases and J by 0 bases, with 20 bases between them. CDR3 length equals 17 residues. Germline V gene sequence: CDR1 MNHEY, CDR2 SMNVEV (reference sequence). As for this clonotype: Its antigen is not identified.

TCRdb fed the 5' RACE reads into MiXCR, producing one record per CDR3 protein. The sample comprises approximately 300,000 distinct CDR3 sequences, about 8.7% of which are singletons, and around 17% rests with the top ten. This sequence was found in a man aged 18-30 years who received the YFV17D yellow fever vaccine. Sequenced material: PBMCs, taken on the day of the first yellow fever vaccination. This sequence joins TRBV27 and TRBJ1-1; no definite D call. CDR3 nucleotides: TGTGCCAGCAGAGGGCAGAGGGCAGGCGAATTGAACACTGAAGCTTTCTTT. This codes for CASRGQRAGELNTEAFF.